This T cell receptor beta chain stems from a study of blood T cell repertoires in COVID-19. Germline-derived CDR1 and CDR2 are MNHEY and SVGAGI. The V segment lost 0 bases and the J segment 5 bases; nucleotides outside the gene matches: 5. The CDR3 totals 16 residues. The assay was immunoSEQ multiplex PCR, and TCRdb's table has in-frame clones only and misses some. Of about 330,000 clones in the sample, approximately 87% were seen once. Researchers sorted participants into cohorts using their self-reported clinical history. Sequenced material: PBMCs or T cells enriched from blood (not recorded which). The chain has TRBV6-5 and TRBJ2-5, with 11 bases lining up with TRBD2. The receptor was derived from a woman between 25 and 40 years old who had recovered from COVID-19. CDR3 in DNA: TGTGCCAGCAGTTACTCGCCTAGCGGGGGGCTCGAGACCCAGTACTTC. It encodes CASSYSPSGGLETQYF.